The clone carrying this TCR beta chain came up a few times. CDR3 length: 13 amino acids. V dropped 4 bases and J dropped 7 bases, with 14 bases sitting between them. CDR1 is SGHDT and CDR2 is YYEEEE in the germline V gene. Alongside a J-beta primer mix, a sample-barcoded 5' primer served in a second PCR lasting 7 to 11 cycles. TCRdb reanalysed the 5' RACE reads using MiXCR and keeps one entry per CDR3 protein. The profile shows hundreds of thousands of distinct CDR3 sequences, roughly 44% of them singletons. These data belong to a study of blood T cells in healthy people across ages. Sequencing was done on a sample of blood. V usage is TRBV5-6 and J usage is TRBJ2-5; the D gene could be TRBD1 or TRBD2 (6 bases each). The TCR comes from a man aged 55 to 70 in good health. CDR3 sequence: CASSAGHLGTQYF. CDR3 sequence (DNA): TGTGCCAGCAGCGCGGGACACCTGGGGACCCAGTACTTC.